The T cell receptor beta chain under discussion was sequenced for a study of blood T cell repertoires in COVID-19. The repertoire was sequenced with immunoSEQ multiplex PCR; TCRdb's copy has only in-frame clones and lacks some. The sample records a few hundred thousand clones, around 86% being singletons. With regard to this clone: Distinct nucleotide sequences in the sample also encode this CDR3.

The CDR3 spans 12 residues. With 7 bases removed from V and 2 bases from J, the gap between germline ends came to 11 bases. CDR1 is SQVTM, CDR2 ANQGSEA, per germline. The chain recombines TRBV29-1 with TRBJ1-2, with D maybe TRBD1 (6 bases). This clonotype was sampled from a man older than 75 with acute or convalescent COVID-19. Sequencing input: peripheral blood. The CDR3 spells CSGETGNYGYTF. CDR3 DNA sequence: TGCAGCGGTGAGACAGGAAACTATGGCTACACCTTC.